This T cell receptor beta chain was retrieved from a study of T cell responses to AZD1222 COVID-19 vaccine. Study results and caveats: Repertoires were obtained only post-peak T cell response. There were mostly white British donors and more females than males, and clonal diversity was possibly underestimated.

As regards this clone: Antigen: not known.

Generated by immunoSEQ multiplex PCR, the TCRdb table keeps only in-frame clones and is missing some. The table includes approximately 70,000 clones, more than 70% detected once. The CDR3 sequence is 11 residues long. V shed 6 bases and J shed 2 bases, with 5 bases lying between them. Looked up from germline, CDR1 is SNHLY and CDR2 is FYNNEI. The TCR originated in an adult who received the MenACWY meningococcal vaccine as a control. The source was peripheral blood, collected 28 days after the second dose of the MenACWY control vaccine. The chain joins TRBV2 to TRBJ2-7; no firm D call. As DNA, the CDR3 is TGTGCCAGCAGGGCCCCCTACGAGCAGTACTTC. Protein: CASRAPYEQYF.